The 28 T cell receptor beta chains presented below share a single source sample, sequenced in a study of Graves' ophthalmopathy and Graves' hyperthyroidism. RNA transcripts provided the template for amplifying TCR beta CDR3 regions. The authors performed first-round RT-PCR with HTBI primers and then a second-round multiplex PCR. From the multiplex PCR reads, TCRdb called clonotypes with MiXCR, one entry per CDR3 protein. The repertoire has about 620,000 distinct CDR3 sequences, 22% of them found once; the top ten carry about 6.6%. Sequenced input: peripheral blood. These receptors were obtained from a woman younger than 30 with stable Graves' hyperthyroidism. Some clones in this sample may be carry-over from other donors' samples.

There are many counts of this clonotype. The chain couples TRBV12-3 or TRBV12-4 to TRBJ2-2; 10 nucleotides agree with TRBD2. The CDR3 spans 15 residues. Trimming took 5 bases from V and 4 from J; bases not matched to a gene: 4. This CDR3 reads CASSQLAGITGELFF. CDR3 nucleotides: TGTGCCAGCAGTCAACTAGCGGGGATCACCGGGGAGCTGTTTTTT.

This chain joins TRBV10-3 and TRBJ2-5, with 7 bases aligning to TRBD2. Germline loops: CDR1 ENHRY, CDR2 SYGVKD. J lost 5 bases, V lost 4 bases, and 4 bases had no gene match. The CDR3 is 13 amino acids. This CDR3 is CAISGGREETQYF. CDR3 coding DNA: TGTGCCATCAGTGGAGGGAGGGAGGAGACCCAGTACTTC.

Many counts were recorded for this clonotype. The chain recombines TRBV6-1 with TRBJ2-2; tentatively, D is TRBD2 (5 bases). The CDR3 is made up of 15 amino acids. Germline V lookup: CDR1 MNHNS, CDR2 SASEGT. V was trimmed by 2 bases and J by 8 bases, leaving 15 bases between them. Here the CDR3 DNA reads TGTGCCAGCAGTGAACGTGCGGGCCAAGGGGGGGAGCTGTTTTTT. Amino acids: CASSERAGQGGELFF.

The CDR3 spells CASSDTLRTEAFF. DNA of the CDR3: TGTGCCAGTAGTGATACTTTAAGGACTGAAGCTTTCTTT. The V call is TRBV6-8, the J call TRBJ1-1; D gene uncertain. Trimming took off 9 bases at V and 5 bases at J, with 16 bases between the two ends. The length of the CDR3 is 13 residues. Germline CDR1 is MNHGY and CDR2 is SAAAGT.

The chain uses TRBV4-1 and TRBJ1-2; no reliable D call. Germline V CDR1 and CDR2: MGHRA, YSYEKL. CDR3 length equals 14 residues. V gave up 2 bases and J gave up 6 bases, with 13 bases separating them. For the CDR3, the DNA is TGCGCCAGCAGCCAATCTGGGGATCTCGATGGCTACACCTTC. Its protein is CASSQSGDLDGYTF.

This clonotype showed up many times. The chain joins TRBV7-8 to TRBJ1-2; tentative D call: TRBD1 (6 bases). This CDR3 spans 16 amino acids. Trimming took 2 bases from V and 8 from J, leaving 21 bases between them. The germline V gene encodes CDR1 SGHVS and CDR2 FQNEAQ. CDR3 DNA sequence: TGTGCCAGCAGCTTATACAGGGAGTCCCAGTCTTGGGGCTACACCTTC. Amino acids: CASSLYRESQSWGYTF.

This clonotype was found many times. The rearrangement uses TRBV28 and TRBJ1-1, with D perhaps TRBD1 (5 bases). The germline gives CDR1 MDHEN, CDR2 SYDVKM. The CDR3 runs to 14 residues. V was clipped by 7 bases and J by 1 base, with 13 bases between them. The CDR3 coding sequence is TGTGCCAGCACGCCGGGGCGCCGGAACACTGAAGCTTTCTTT. It specifies CASTPGRRNTEAFF.

This clonotype was counted ten times or more. This chain uses TRBV28 with TRBJ1-5, with D possibly matching TRBD1 (5 bases). V was pared by 3 bases and J by 1 base, with 10 bases between. The germline V gene has CDR1 MDHEN and CDR2 SYDVKM. The CDR3 totals 15 residues. Here the CDR3 DNA reads TGTGCCAGCAGTTTCTTCGACAGAAGCAATCAGCCCCAGCATTTT. Residues: CASSFFDRSNQPQHF.

The rearrangement joins TRBV7-2 to TRBJ2-5; no clear D. Germline CDR1 and CDR2: SGHTA and FQGNSA. The CDR3 has 14 amino acids. The V gene lost 5 bases and the J gene lost 1 base, with 11 bases spanning the gap. The CDR3 bases are TGTGCCAGCAGCGTTCAGTTCTCCCAAGAGACCCAGTACTTC. Encoded protein: CASSVQFSQETQYF.

In DNA form, the CDR3 reads TGTGCCAGCAGTCGTTCAGGGGCAAGCAATCAGCCCCAGCATTTT. Protein product: CASSRSGASNQPQHF. The V and J genes are TRBV28 and TRBJ1-5; D may be TRBD1 (6 bases). V was shortened by 5 bases and J by 1 base, with 12 bases between the two germline ends. Germline lookup yields CDR1 MDHEN and CDR2 SYDVKM. CDR3 length: 15 amino acids.

This clonotype was counted ten times or more. V and J are TRBV2 and TRBJ2-2; TRBD1 matches at 7 bases. J gave up 7 bases and V 6 bases, and 5 bases lay outside the gene matches. There are 13 residues in the CDR3. The germline V gene has CDR1 SNHLY and CDR2 FYNNEI. The CDR3 reads CASRTGYGGELFF. CDR3 bases: TGTGCCAGCAGGACAGGGTACGGCGGGGAGCTGTTTTTT.

The V and J genes are TRBV6-5 and TRBJ1-1, with D unclear. This CDR3 spans 15 amino acids. Germline values: CDR1 MNHEY, CDR2 SVGAGI. Trimming left V 4 bases short and J 1 base short, with 13 bases between. CDR3 loop: CASSLGGYTNTEAFF. In DNA form, the CDR3 reads TGTGCCAGCAGTTTAGGCGGGTATACGAACACTGAAGCTTTCTTT.

This clonotype has only a few counts. The chain combines TRBV5-1 with TRBJ2-2; unclear D gene. Per the germline V gene, CDR1 is SGHRS and CDR2 is YFSETQ. Trimming removed 5 bases at V and 8 bases at J, with 16 bases between. CDR3 length: 14 amino acids. In DNA, the CDR3 is TGCGCCAGCAGTTCCCAGCTGCAAGGGGGGGAGCTGTTTTTT. It codes for CASSSQLQGGELFF.

This clonotype occurred many times. V and J are TRBV11-2 and TRBJ2-2; D not certain. The CDR3 spans 16 residues. Germline assignment: CDR1 SGHAT and CDR2 FQNNGV. Trimming removed 5 bases at V and 1 base at J, with 14 bases between. The chain's CDR3 is CASSHVMGMNTGELFF. The CDR3 DNA follows: TGTGCCAGCAGCCATGTCATGGGTATGAACACCGGGGAGCTGTTTTTT.

This clonotype was seen repeatedly, ten times or more. J is TRBJ1-5 and V is TRBV10-3, with 8 positions matching TRBD1. The length of the CDR3 is 15 residues. Germline lookup yields CDR1 ENHRY and CDR2 SYGVKD. V dropped 3 bases and J dropped 2; count of bases not matched to a gene: 3. CDR3 residues: CAISDGQGRNQPQHF. The CDR3 bases are TGTGCCATCAGTGACGGACAGGGTCGCAATCAGCCCCAGCATTTT.

The CDR3 DNA is TGTGCCAGCATTCTGACAGAACGAGCAGGGGACCCTAATGGCTACACCTTC. Its translation is CASILTERAGDPNGYTF. The rearrangement uses TRBV2 and TRBJ1-2, with a possible D match to TRBD1 (6 bases). There are 17 residues in the CDR3. With 7 bases removed from V and 6 bases from J, the gap between germline ends came to 27 bases. In germline, CDR1 is SNHLY, CDR2 FYNNEI.

The table lists this clonotype with many counts. A much more abundant neighbour one base away suggests this may be a read error. The V gene is TRBV20-1, the J gene TRBJ1-1, with a weak D call TRBD1 (5 bases). In germline, CDR1 is DFQATT, CDR2 SNEGSKA (reference sequence). The length of the CDR3 is 13 residues. Trimming took 6 bases from V and 4 from J, leaving 15 bases between them. The CDR3 spells CSAISGTRTEAFF. CDR3 coding DNA: TGCAGTGCCATTTCCGGGACTCGCACTGAAGCTTTCTTT.

This clonotype was found many times. Here the CDR3 reads CASSPSPTSGRPYEQYF. The DNA of the CDR3 is TGTGCCAGCAGTCCCTCCCCGACTAGCGGGAGACCCTACGAGCAGTACTTC. The chain carries TRBV28 and TRBJ2-7, with 12 nucleotides matching TRBD2. The CDR3 covers 17 residues. Germline V gene sequence: CDR1 MDHEN, CDR2 SYDVKM. With 5 bases clipped from V and 2 bases from J, the junction kept 10 bases outside the gene matches.

About this clonotype itself: A single base separates this from a much larger clone, so it may be a read error. V usage is TRBV4-1 and J usage is TRBJ2-7, with D possibly matching TRBD2 (6 bases). Germline V gives CDR1 MGHRA, CDR2 YSYEKL. Trimming stripped 5 bases from V and 0 bases from J, with 23 bases between. This CDR3 has 18 residues. The CDR3 coding sequence is TGCGCCAGCAGCGGCGGGAACAGGCTCTCTAAGAACTCCTACGAGCAGTACTTC. Amino acid sequence: CASSGGNRLSKNSYEQYF.

There are many counts of this clonotype. The chain is built from TRBV7-8 and TRBJ2-7; 9 nucleotides line up with TRBD2. Germline V gene sequence: CDR1 SGHVS, CDR2 FQNEAQ. Trimming took 7 bases from V and 5 from J; bases not matched to a gene: 9. The length of the CDR3 is 14 residues. In DNA form, the CDR3 reads TGTGCCAGCAACCCGGCGGGGGGGCTCGACGAGCAGTACTTC. It specifies CASNPAGGLDEQYF.

The chain's CDR3 is CSVDIGGRTQYF. DNA of the CDR3: TGCAGCGTTGATATCGGCGGGCGGACCCAGTACTTC. V and J are TRBV29-1 and TRBJ2-5, with a tentative D call TRBD2 (5 bases). The V gene lost 3 bases and the J gene lost 7 bases, with 12 bases spanning the gap. The germline V gene encodes CDR1 SQVTM and CDR2 ANQGSEA. This CDR3 has 12 residues.

This clonotype occurred many times. This sequence joins TRBV12-3 or TRBV12-4 and TRBJ1-2; D uncertain. V was pared by 1 base and J by 4 bases, with 4 bases between. The CDR3 has 12 residues. CDR3 sequence: CASSLDPYGYTF. DNA for the CDR3: TGTGCCAGCAGTTTAGATCCCTATGGCTACACCTTC.

This clonotype has just a few counts. The CDR3 DNA reads TGCGCCAGCAGCCAAGGTCGGATCGGGCAGGGGGCCAATCAGCCCCAGCATTTT. Translating gives CASSQGRIGQGANQPQHF. This sequence joins TRBV4-1 and TRBJ1-5, with TRBD1 matching over 8 bases. CDR3 size: 18 residues. The V and J ends lost 1 base and 3 bases, in that order; junction bases with no gene match: 11. CDR1 and CDR2 from the germline V gene are MGHRA and YSYEKL.

The genes are TRBV5-1 and TRBJ2-5; 7 nucleotides match TRBD1. Looked up from germline, CDR1 is SGHRS and CDR2 is YFSETQ. CDR3 length equals 13 residues. V gave up 4 bases and J gave up 4 bases; unmatched junction bases: 4. This chain's CDR3 is CASSTRGIETQYF. The CDR3 nucleotides read TGCGCCAGCAGCACCAGGGGGATAGAGACCCAGTACTTC.

This clonotype was observed many times. At one end the junction does not follow the germline gene, possibly because of a read error. The chain is built from TRBV28 and TRBJ1-5; TRBD1 is a possible D gene (5 bases). From germline, CDR1 is MDHEN and CDR2 SYDVKM. The CDR3 length is 13 residues. The CDR3 reads CAGSGASLRPQHF. For the CDR3, the DNA is TGTGCCGGCAGTGGGGCCAGTCTGAGGCCCCAGCATTTT.

This clonotype was seen repeatedly, ten times or more. J is TRBJ2-7 and V is TRBV27, with 9 bases lining up with TRBD1. Germline CDR1 reads MNHEY; CDR2 reads SMNVEV (reference sequence). Unmatched junction bases numbered 10, after V lost 4 bases and J lost 3 bases. The CDR3 runs to 16 residues. The CDR3 sequence is CASSSIVGTGNYEQYF. CDR3 DNA sequence: TGTGCCAGCAGTTCAATTGTGGGGACAGGGAACTACGAGCAGTACTTC.

At least ten counts were recorded for this clonotype. V is TRBV6-2 or TRBV6-3 and J is TRBJ2-7, with TRBD2 identical over 7 bases. Per germline, CDR1 MNHEY and CDR2 SVGEGT. The CDR3 covers 17 residues. V gave up 3 bases and J gave up 0 bases; unmatched junction bases: 11. The CDR3 coding sequence is TGTGCCAGCAGTTATCCTTTGGCGGGAGCCAGCTCCTACGAGCAGTACTTC. It is translated as CASSYPLAGASSYEQYF.

This clonotype has just a few counts. J is TRBJ2-7 and V is TRBV20-1; D perhaps matches TRBD2 (5 bases). Trimming shortened V by 0 bases and J by 2 bases, and 11 bases separated the two germline ends. The germline CDR1 and CDR2 sequences are DFQATT and SNEGSKA (reference sequence). The CDR3 sequence is 14 residues long. Here the CDR3 DNA reads TGCAGTGCTAGAGATCTCCGACTAACCTACGAGCAGTACTTC. Translation gives CSARDLRLTYEQYF.